This entry concerns a single T cell receptor (beta chain). As yet, its antigen is unknown. At one end, the junction sequence differs from germline, possibly due to a read error. The people who gave samples were healthy Caucasians from Russia, aged roughly 6 to 100. Together with a sample-barcoded 5' primer, a J-beta primer mix was included in a second PCR lasting about 7 to 12 cycles. Each of the cDNA molecules was tagged by a template-switch adaptor with 12 random nucleotides. TCRdb reprocessed the 5' RACE reads via MiXCR and lists one record per CDR3 protein. The sample has over 600,000 distinct CDR3 sequences; about 42% are singletons. This specimen belongs to a study of blood T cells in healthy people across ages. The CDR3 spans 14 residues. Per germline, CDR1 SGHNT and CDR2 YENEEA. Study-wide points: Researchers judged that diversity estimates from one million T cells fell short of true values.

Material for sequencing was blood. This TCR was recovered from a man aged 80 or over in good health. The chain carries TRBV11-3 and TRBJ2-1, with 7 bases identical to TRBD1. The CDR3 bases are TGTACCAGCAGCTCAGGGGGCTCCTACAATGAGCAGTTCTTC. Amino acids: CTSSSGGSYNEQFF. The whole variable domain, remainder taken from reference TRBV11-3 and TRBJ2-1, is EAGVVQSPRYKIIEKKQPVAFWCNPISGHNTLYWYLQNLGQGPELLIRYENEEAVDDSQLPKDRFSAERLKGVDSTLKIQPAELGDSAVYLCTSSSGGSYNEQFFGPGTRLTVL.